These 27 T cell receptor beta chains share one sample of origin, sequenced in a study of T cell repertoires in cytomegalovirus infection. TCRdb used MiXCR to reprocess the reads, holding one entry per CDR3 protein. The table has some 230,000 distinct CDR3 sequences, 22% seen once. Sequencing was performed on CD8+ T cells from PBMCs. The receptor set was obtained from a human donor in good health (CMV status not recorded). Some clones in this sample may be carry-over from other donors' samples.

This clonotype was recorded once. The gene calls are TRBV28 and TRBJ1-1; no clear D gene. The ends were cut back, 3 bases at V and 11 bases at J, with 13 bases in the middle. Germline CDR1 and CDR2: MDHEN and SYDVKM. The CDR3 is made up of 12 amino acids. The CDR3 DNA is TGTGCCAGCAGTTTCGGGAACAGTATGGCTTTCTTT. Translating it yields CASSFGNSMAFF.

The V gene is TRBV20-1, the J gene TRBJ2-2, with D tentatively TRBD1 (5 bases). Trimming took 0 bases from V and 0 from J, leaving 8 bases between them. This CDR3 contains 15 residues. Looked up from germline, CDR1 is DFQATT and CDR2 is SNEGSKA (reference sequence). As DNA, the CDR3 is TGCAGTGCTAGAGATCTGACAGCGAACACCGGGGAGCTGTTTTTT. Amino acid sequence: CSARDLTANTGELFF.

This clonotype was detected a few times. This chain links TRBV20-1 with TRBJ2-2; unclear D gene. CDR1 DFQATT and CDR2 SNEGSKA come from the germline V gene (reference sequence). V was pared by 3 bases and J by 2 bases, with 7 bases between. This CDR3 has 13 residues. The CDR3 sequence is CSASSGNTGELFF. The DNA of the CDR3 is TGCAGTGCTAGCTCAGGAAACACCGGGGAGCTGTTTTTT.

Many counts were recorded for this clonotype. This chain connects TRBV7-8 to TRBJ2-1; D call uncertain. This CDR3 has 16 amino acids. Trimming pared 0 bases from V and 3 bases from J, leaving 12 bases between. The V gene's germline CDR1 is SGHVS and CDR2 FQNEAQ. Here the CDR3 reads CASSLALAGDYNEQFF. As DNA, the CDR3 is TGTGCCAGCAGCTTAGCGTTGGCAGGCGACTACAATGAGCAGTTCTTC.

This clonotype occurred a few times. The chain employs TRBV6-1 and TRBJ2-7, with D maybe TRBD1 (6 bases). V dropped 6 bases and J dropped 2 bases, with 20 bases sitting between them. The CDR3 covers 16 residues. CDR1 is MNHNS and CDR2 is SASEGT in the germline V gene. The CDR3 DNA follows: TGTGCCAGCAGGCTTACAGGGTACACAGTTACCTACGAGCAGTACTTC. This gives the protein CASRLTGYTVTYEQYF.

This clonotype was recorded only once. A clone one base away is much larger, so this may be a read error. J is TRBJ2-1 and V is TRBV7-6; 9 bases are shared with TRBD1. The length of the CDR3 is 15 residues. Per germline, CDR1 SGHVS and CDR2 FNYEAQ. CDR3 sequence reads: CASSRTGVAYNEQIF. The CDR3 DNA follows: TGTGCCAGCAGCCGGACAGGGGTCGCCTACAATGAGCAGATCTTC. The entire variable domain, with the rest obtained from reference TRBV7-6 and TRBJ2-1, is as follows: GAGVSQSPRYKVTKRGQDVALRCDPISGHVSLYWYRQALGQGPEFLTYFNYEAQQDKSGLPNDRFSAERPEGSISTLTIQRTEQRDSAMYRCASSRTGVAYNEQIFGPGTRLTVL.

This clonotype was recorded a few times. The chain employs TRBV7-6 and TRBJ1-1; D gene unclear. Germline V gene lookup returns CDR1 SGHVS and CDR2 FNYEAQ. V lost 5 bases, J lost 6 bases, and 10 bases lay in between. This CDR3 comprises 12 residues. CDR3 coding DNA: TGTGCCAGCAGCGGTAGATCTTCTGAAGCTTTCTTT. As protein: CASSGRSSEAFF. Complete variable domain (other parts from reference TRBV7-6 and TRBJ1-1): GAGVSQSPRYKVTKRGQDVALRCDPISGHVSLYWYRQALGQGPEFLTYFNYEAQQDKSGLPNDRFSAERPEGSISTLTIQRTEQRDSAMYRCASSGRSSEAFFGQGTRLTVV.

This clonotype was counted many times. CDR3: CASSLGVGDTDTQYF. As DNA, the CDR3 is TGTGCCAGCAGCTTAGGAGTGGGTGACACAGATACGCAGTATTTT. The chain is built from TRBV11-2 and TRBJ2-3; D remains ambiguous. Germline CDR1 is SGHAT and CDR2 is FQNNGV. There are 15 residues in the CDR3. V was clipped by 1 base and J by 2 bases, with 10 bases between them. The variable domain in full, completed from reference TRBV11-2 and TRBJ2-3, reads EAGVAQSPRYKIIEKRQSVAFWCNPISGHATLYWYQQILGQGPKLLIQFQNNGVVDDSQLPKDRFSAERLKGVDSTLKIQPAKLEDSAVYLCASSLGVGDTDTQYFGPGTRLTVL.

V is TRBV6-5 and J is TRBJ2-7, with a tentative D call TRBD1 (6 bases). CDR1 MNHEY and CDR2 SVGAGI come from the germline V gene. V was clipped by 2 bases and J by 2 bases, with 13 bases between them. CDR3 length: 15 residues. CDR3 sequence reads: CASSYGQGIAYEQYF. The CDR3, as DNA: TGTGCCAGCAGTTACGGGCAGGGGATCGCCTACGAGCAGTACTTC.

As to this clonotype: This may be a read error: a much more frequent sequence differs by one nucleotide. The chain links TRBV28 to TRBJ1-1; 7 positions agree with TRBD1. After removal of 5 bases from V and 1 base from J, the junction contained 7 bases not matched to a gene. CDR1 is MDHEN and CDR2 is SYDVKM in the germline V gene. The CDR3 covers 15 residues. CDR3 in amino acids: CASSLLQGRNTEAFF. Here the CDR3 DNA reads TGTGCCAGCAGTCTTTTACAGGGGAGGAACACTGAAGCTTTCTTT.

This clonotype was seen once. The genes are TRBV20-1 and TRBJ2-5; D possibly corresponds to TRBD2 (6 bases). V was trimmed by 0 bases and J by 0 bases, leaving 11 bases between them. Germline values: CDR1 DFQATT, CDR2 SNEGSKA (reference sequence). The CDR3 runs 15 residues. For the CDR3, the DNA is TGCAGTGCTAGAGATGGGACTTCGTACCAAGAGACCCAGTACTTC. Protein product: CSARDGTSYQETQYF.

V gene TRBV27 combines with J gene TRBJ2-7; D gene uncertain. The V gene lost 3 bases and the J gene lost 5 bases, with 8 bases spanning the gap. The germline V gene has CDR1 MNHEY and CDR2 SMNVEV (reference sequence). This CDR3 is 12 amino acids long. The CDR3 DNA is TGTGCCAGCAGTTTTGGACGGGACGAGCAGTACTTC. Translation: CASSFGRDEQYF.

This sequence joins TRBV15 and TRBJ2-1; 9 bases fit TRBD2. This CDR3 contains 16 residues. J gave up 4 bases and V 0 bases, and 4 bases lay outside the gene matches. Germline V gene data show CDR1 as LNHNV and CDR2 as YYDKDF (reference sequence). The CDR3 loop reads CATSRDSGLAYNEQFF. In DNA, the CDR3 is TGTGCCACCAGCAGAGATTCCGGACTAGCGTACAATGAGCAGTTCTTC. The full variable domain, completed using reference TRBV15 and TRBJ2-1, is DAMVIQNPRYQVTQFGKPVTLSCSQTLNHNVMYWYQQKSSQAPKLLFHYYDKDFNNEADTPDNFQSRRPNTSFCFLDIRSPGLGDTAMYLCATSRDSGLAYNEQFFGPGTRLTVL.

This clonotype was seen repeatedly, ten times or more. The chain employs TRBV7-8 and TRBJ1-5; D gene ambiguous. The CDR3 has 18 amino acids. Germline CDR1 SGHVS, CDR2 FQNEAQ. Between the trimmed V and J ends, which lost 5 bases and 1 base, there was a span of 21 bases. The CDR3 DNA follows: TGTGCCAGCAGCCAGGATCGAGCAGTAGGATCGAGCAATCAGCCCCAGCATTTT. Its protein product is CASSQDRAVGSSNQPQHF.

V gene TRBV28 combines with J gene TRBJ2-7; the match to TRBD1 covers 7 bases. Germline CDR1 is MDHEN and CDR2 is SYDVKM. This CDR3 spans 14 amino acids. Trimming at V came to 3 bases and at J to 3 bases, leaving 5 bases not matched to a gene. CDR3 sequence reads: CASSFRGQSYEQYF. CDR3 in DNA: TGTGCCAGCAGTTTTAGGGGACAGAGCTACGAGCAGTACTTC.

The chain recombines TRBV7-6 with TRBJ2-1; 9 bases map to TRBD2. Trimming took 5 bases from V and 7 from J; bases not matched to a gene: 3. This CDR3 is built from 13 residues. Germline assignment: CDR1 SGHVS and CDR2 FNYEAQ. DNA for the CDR3: TGTGCCAGCAGCCGACTAGCGGAGAATGAGCAGTTCTTC. Translation: CASSRLAENEQFF.

This clonotype was counted a few times. This sequence joins TRBV27 and TRBJ2-3, with D possibly being TRBD2 (5 bases). This CDR3 region has 16 residues. Trimming took off 4 bases at V and 2 bases at J, with 16 bases between the two ends. The germline CDR1 and CDR2 sequences are MNHEY and SMNVEV (reference sequence). CDR3 residues: CASSWAAGAFTDTQYF. As DNA, the CDR3 is TGTGCCAGCAGTTGGGCTGCGGGCGCGTTCACAGATACGCAGTATTTT.

This clonotype was found many times. This sequence joins TRBV7-2 and TRBJ2-3, with a possible D match to TRBD2 (7 bases). Trimming stripped 5 bases from V and 8 bases from J, with 23 bases between. This CDR3 is 16 amino acids long. Per the germline V gene, CDR1 is SGHTA and CDR2 is FQGNSA. The CDR3 loop is CASSKGIGGLLFTQYF. CDR3 sequence (DNA): TGTGCCAGCAGCAAGGGGATCGGGGGGCTCCTGTTTACGCAGTATTTT.

The CDR3 region has the DNA TGTGCCAGCAGGAACAGGGTCACAGATACGCAGTATTTT. This sequence encodes CASRNRVTDTQYF. The rearrangement links TRBV2 to TRBJ2-3; tentative D call: TRBD1 (6 bases). The germline V gene has CDR1 SNHLY and CDR2 FYNNEI. V lost 6 bases and J 2 bases, leaving 9 bases between the germline ends. The CDR3 length is 13 residues.

CDR3 loop: CASSFGSGGRETQYF. The CDR3 region has the DNA TGTGCCAGCAGTTTTGGTAGCGGGGGGCGAGAGACCCAGTACTTC. V is TRBV12-3 or TRBV12-4 and J is TRBJ2-5; 10 bases agree with TRBD2. The trim removed 3 bases at V and 4 bases at J, leaving 5 bases unmatched. The CDR3 loop spans 15 amino acids.

The chain combines TRBV29-1 with TRBJ2-2; 7 bases are a match to TRBD1. V shed 4 bases, J shed 2 bases, and the junction held 7 bases outside the gene matches. The CDR3 is 15 amino acids. Germline CDR1 reads SQVTM; CDR2 reads ANQGSEA. In DNA form, the CDR3 reads TGCAGCGTTGCTGTCCGGGACAGAAACACCGGGGAGCTGTTTTTT. Translating gives CSVAVRDRNTGELFF.

The chain carries TRBV29-1 and TRBJ1-5; 9 bases line up with TRBD1. The trim removed 5 bases at V and 1 base at J, leaving 9 bases unmatched. Germline loops: CDR1 SQVTM, CDR2 ANQGSEA. This CDR3 comprises 16 residues. The DNA of the CDR3 is TGCAGCGTTCTAGACAGGGGGTCGGTAAGCAATCAGCCCCAGCATTTT. As protein: CSVLDRGSVSNQPQHF.

This clonotype was seen a few times. The chain employs TRBV7-8 and TRBJ1-3; D not certain. V lost 4 bases to trimming and J lost 2 bases, with 15 bases between them. Germline values: CDR1 SGHVS, CDR2 FQNEAQ. There are 16 residues in the CDR3. The CDR3 region has the DNA TGTGCCAGCAGCTCTCTGCCAGGCGGCGCTGGAAACACCATATATTTT. Translation gives CASSSLPGGAGNTIYF.

This clonotype was recorded only once. The chain combines TRBV2 with TRBJ2-5, with D maybe TRBD2 (6 bases). Trimming removed 6 bases at V and 1 base at J, with 18 bases between. Germline CDR1 SNHLY, CDR2 FYNNEI. The CDR3 loop spans 16 amino acids. CDR3 sequence (DNA): TGTGCCAGCAGGGTACTACTAGCTCTTGGCCAAGAGACCCAGTACTTC. It specifies CASRVLLALGQETQYF.

This clonotype was detected only a few times. The V gene is TRBV4-1, the J gene TRBJ1-3; a weak D match, TRBD1 (6 bases). With 2 bases removed from V and 2 bases from J, the gap between germline ends came to 19 bases. Germline CDR1 is MGHRA and CDR2 is YSYEKL. The CDR3 is 18 amino acids. CDR3 amino acids: CASSQLPSGAPPGNTIYF. The CDR3 bases are TGCGCCAGCAGCCAACTACCCTCGGGGGCTCCGCCTGGAAACACCATATATTTT.

This chain uses TRBV15 with TRBJ2-6; 9 nucleotides align to TRBD1. With V trimmed by 4 bases and J by 2 bases, 9 bases remained unmatched. Germline CDR1 is LNHNV and CDR2 is YYDKDF (reference sequence). This CDR3 contains 18 residues. The CDR3 loop reads CATSTDRTGVAGANVLTF. CDR3 coding DNA: TGTGCCACCAGCACGGATAGGACAGGGGTGGCTGGGGCCAACGTCCTGACTTTC.

This clonotype was counted only a few times. The CDR3 spells CSVLTSGVHEQYF. As DNA, the CDR3 is TGCAGCGTCCTGACTAGCGGGGTCCACGAGCAGTACTTC. The chain uses TRBV29-1 and TRBJ2-7; 11 positions match TRBD2. The junction had 6 bases not matched to a gene; V was cut back by 6 bases and J by 5 bases. Germline V CDR1 and CDR2: SQVTM, ANQGSEA. The CDR3 is made up of 13 amino acids.